Below are 8 T cell receptor beta chains sequenced from a single sample in a study of blood T cell repertoires in COVID-19. Here immunoSEQ multiplex PCR was the method, and the copy in TCRdb shows in-frame clones only, minus some. The sample shows more than 350,000 clones, approximately 88% of them seen only once. The specimen sequenced was peripheral blood. Source of these receptors: a young woman with COVID-19, enrolled during active disease.

The rearrangement uses TRBV7-9 and TRBJ1-5; the D is unclear. The V end was cut by 5 bases, the J end by 0 bases, with 14 bases between. The CDR3 is made up of 16 amino acids. CDR1 is SEHNR and CDR2 is FQNEAQ in the germline V gene (reference sequence). CDR3 sequence reads: CASSNHHRNSNQPQHF. CDR3 in DNA: TGTGCCAGCAGCAACCACCACAGAAATAGCAATCAGCCCCAGCATTTT.

The J gene is TRBJ2-3, the V gene TRBV5-1; 11 bases map to TRBD1. Trimming removed 3 bases from V and 1 base from J; junction bases left unmatched: 4. The CDR3 is made up of 16 amino acids. Germline-derived CDR1 and CDR2 are SGHRS and YFSETQ. CDR3 DNA: TGCGCCAGCAGCTCAGGACAGGGGGCAGGCACAGATACGCAGTATTTT. This sequence encodes CASSSGQGAGTDTQYF. The full variable domain, its missing parts supplied by reference TRBV5-1 and TRBJ2-3, is KAGVTQTPRYLIKTRGQQVTLSCSPISGHRSVSWYQQTPGQGLQFLFEYFSETQRNKGNFPGRFSGRQFSNSRSEMNVSTLELGDSALYLCASSSGQGAGTDTQYFGPGTRLTVL.

V gene TRBV12-5 combines with J gene TRBJ2-3, with 10 bases that match TRBD2. Per germline, CDR1 LGHNT and CDR2 FRNRAP. V gave up 6 bases and J gave up 5 bases; unmatched junction bases: 11. The CDR3 loop spans 16 amino acids. The chain's CDR3 is CASGQRGGPNQDTQYF. The CDR3 nucleotides are TGTGCTAGTGGACAGCGGGGGGGGCCGAACCAAGATACGCAGTATTTT.

Notes on this clone: One end of the junction varies from germline; a read error may be responsible. The rearrangement links TRBV7-7 to TRBJ2-3; 8 nucleotides match TRBD2. Looked up from germline, CDR1 is SSHAT and CDR2 is FNYEAQ (reference sequence). CDR3 length: 16 amino acids. This chain's CDR3 is CASSFGIAGNLDTQYF. CDR3 bases: TGTGCTAGCAGCTTCGGAATAGCGGGAAATTTAGATACGCAGTATTTT.

The chain has TRBV5-6 and TRBJ2-1; no clear D. The germline V gene has CDR1 SGHDT and CDR2 YYEEEE. V was cut by 4 bases and J by 0 bases, with 17 bases left in between. The CDR3 loop spans 17 amino acids. This CDR3 is CASSRYWRSSSYNEQFF. CDR3 bases: TGTGCCAGCAGCCGATATTGGCGGTCGAGCTCCTACAATGAGCAGTTCTTC. Variable domain in full (rest from reference TRBV5-6 and TRBJ2-1): DAGVTQSPTHLIKTRGQQVTLRCSPKSGHDTVSWYQQALGQGPQFIFQYYEEEERQRGNFPDRFSGHQFPNYSSELNVNALLLGDSALYLCASSRYWRSSSYNEQFFGPGTRLTVL.

V and J are TRBV28 and TRBJ1-2, with D uncertain. Trimming cost V 8 bases and J 0 bases, with 7 bases left between them. The length of the CDR3 is 12 residues. Germline assignment: CDR1 MDHEN and CDR2 SYDVKM. Written as DNA, the CDR3 is TGTGCCAGCTTAAGAGCTAACTATGGCTACACCTTC. Protein sequence: CASLRANYGYTF.

The rearrangement links TRBV6-2 or TRBV6-3 to TRBJ1-1, with 7 bases lining up with TRBD1. Trimming took 5 bases from V and 8 from J; bases not matched to a gene: 5. Looked up from germline, CDR1 is MNHEY and CDR2 is SVGEGT. CDR3 length equals 12 residues. The CDR3 DNA is TGTGCCAGCAGTAGACAGGGAAACGAAGCTTTCTTT. It yields the protein CASSRQGNEAFF.

The rearrangement joins TRBV5-1 to TRBJ2-3; weak D call: TRBD2 (6 bases). This CDR3 comprises 17 residues. CDR1 is SGHRS, CDR2 YFSETQ, per germline. V lost 4 bases and J 3 bases, leaving 21 bases between the germline ends. The CDR3 nucleotides are TGCGCCAGCAGCGTGACTAGTGCCCCAGGCCGAACAGATACGCAGTATTTT. Protein product: CASSVTSAPGRTDTQYF.